This entry is about one T cell receptor (beta chain). No cognate antigen has been identified for it. No much larger clonotype is one base removed from it; base qualities were not supplied. Genomic DNA was isolated using the Qiagen DNeasy kit from unsorted PBMCs as well as from negatively selected CD4+ and CD8+ fractions. TCR beta CDR3 regions were subjected to amplification by immunoSEQ multiplex PCR with primers that anneal to V and J segments. A synthetic immune receptor repertoire was used to minimize amplification bias, and remaining bias was computationally removed after sequencing. Regarding the original processing steps: Custom Python scripts were used to quantify repertoire diversity as the Shannon entropy index. Unsorted, CD4+ and CD8+ repertoires were examined separately, except in combined analyses, for which CD4+ and CD8+ sequences were merged in silico. Clonal expansion was defined as a frequency increase of at least 2-fold after treatment compared with C1D1, and clones undetected at baseline were assigned a pseudocount of 0.5. Singleton clones were defined as clones with 0 or 1 copy at C1D1, and non-singleton clones were defined as clones with 2 or more copies. Clones expanded in unsorted samples were annotated as CD4+, CD8+ or unknown by matching protein sequences in sorted samples from the same patient. Wilcoxon tests on paired samples were used to test changes in diversity from C1D1 to C4D1. TCRdb obtained this table from immuneACCESS and retained in-frame rearrangements with V and J assigned. These tables miss some clones; where compared with another copy, unresolved V genes account for less than half of the shortfall, and the remainder is unexplained. The DNA gave D and trimming, while V, J and clone size come from that table. This sample has over 50,000 clones in its table, and roughly 80% of those were observed once. The ten top clones hold 16% of the sample.

In the germline V gene, CDR1 corresponds to ENHRY and CDR2 to SYGVKD. The germline V and J ends show losses of 5 bases and 1 base respectively, and no gene match explains 2 bases of the junction. The cysteine opens and the phenylalanine closes a CDR3 of 15 amino acids. The only DNA kept is the CDR3, 45 bases in frame from the first base. Taken with the paper, the label for time point translates to: cycle 1 day 1 (C1D1), immediately before nivolumab initiation. Every trial patient had relapsed after autologous stem cell transplantation, and cohorts A, B and C differed in prior brentuximab vedotin exposure. The trial cohort included 45 to 65 patients with relapsed/refractory classical Hodgkin lymphoma, and each patient had a best overall response of complete response, partial response or progressive disease. Single-agent nivolumab was administered to trial patients in the multi-cohort phase II CheckMate 205 trial. An independent review committee assessed best overall response by applying the 2007 International Working Group response criteria. PBMCs from the trial were collected at three points: immediately before nivolumab initiation (C1D1), and during therapy at cycle 2 day 1 and cycle 4 day 1. Peripheral blood was collected in 8 mL Vacutainer Cell Preparation Tubes, from which PBMCs were isolated by centrifugation and then cryopreserved.

These data originate in a study of PD-1 blockade in classical Hodgkin lymphoma (dated by TCRdb to the early 2020s). For context, the study as a whole: Nivolumab dosing was 3 mg/kg intravenously every 2 weeks, continuing until either disease progression or unacceptable toxicity. The study used TCR beta sequencing and CyTOF to define a peripheral blood immune signature of response to PD-1 blockade in classical Hodgkin lymphoma.

Points the paper makes about the study in general: The study covered only a single clinical trial cohort, and the causes of the repertoire differences, possibly disease activity or prior therapy, were still not defined. Baseline diversity similar to that of newly diagnosed patients was observed in trial patients achieving complete response, whereas significantly lower diversity was observed in partial responders and progressors. Lower diversity was observed in patients in whom nivolumab was started less than 1 year after ASCT, and these patients were excluded from later analyses so that confounding by immune reconstitution would be avoided. A significant rise by C4D1 was seen in CD4+ but not CD8+ TCR diversity (p=0.0027 vs p=0.16), with the rise being most apparent in complete responders (p=0.02). Baseline TCR diversity was reported to be lower in newly diagnosed patients than in healthy donors, and even lower in relapsed/refractory patients.

The receptor comes from a human donor with classical Hodgkin lymphoma. Here the chain combines TRBV10-3 and TRBJ2-3, with 11 bases aligning to TRBD2. The sample here was peripheral blood mononuclear cells (PBMCs), taken at baseline. The CDR3 sequence is CAISPSGGRTDTQYF. At the DNA level, the sequence is TGTGCCATCAGTCCTAGCGGGGGGCGCACAGATACGCAGTATTTT.